This T cell receptor beta chain was obtained from a study of T-cell memory formation after mild COVID-19. TCRdb reanalysed the 5' RACE reads using MiXCR and keeps one entry per CDR3 protein. The sample shows about 540,000 distinct CDR3 sequences, roughly 21% of them seen only once. This clonotype was seen a handful of times. With V trimmed by 4 bases and J by 2 bases, 9 bases remained unmatched. The length of the CDR3 is 16 residues. The germline V gene encodes CDR1 LGHDT and CDR2 YNNKEL (reference sequence). What was sequenced was PBMCs or a T cell subset sorted from them (not recorded which). The rearrangement links TRBV3-1 to TRBJ2-7; 9 bases are a match to TRBD2. The sequence was collected from an adult woman who had mild COVID-19 (a few samples of this study predate the infection). Cell type and time point are not known. DNA of the CDR3: TGTGCCAGCAGCCTGCTAGCGGGACGGGGAGCCTACGAGCAGTACTTC. Its protein is CASSLLAGRGAYEQYF.